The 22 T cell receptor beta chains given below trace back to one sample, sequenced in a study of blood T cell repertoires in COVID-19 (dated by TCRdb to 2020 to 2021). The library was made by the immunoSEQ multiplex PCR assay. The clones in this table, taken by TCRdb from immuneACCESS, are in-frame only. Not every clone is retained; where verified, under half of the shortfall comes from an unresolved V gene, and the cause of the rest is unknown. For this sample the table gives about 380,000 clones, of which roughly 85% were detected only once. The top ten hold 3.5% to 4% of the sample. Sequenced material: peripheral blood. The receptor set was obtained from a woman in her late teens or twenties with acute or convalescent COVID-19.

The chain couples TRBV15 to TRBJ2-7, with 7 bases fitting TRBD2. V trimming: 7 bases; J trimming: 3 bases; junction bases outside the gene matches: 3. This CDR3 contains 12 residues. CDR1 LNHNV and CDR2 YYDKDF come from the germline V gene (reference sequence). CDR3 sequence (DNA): TGTGCCACCAACGGACTAGACTACGAGCAGTACTTC. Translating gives CATNGLDYEQYF.

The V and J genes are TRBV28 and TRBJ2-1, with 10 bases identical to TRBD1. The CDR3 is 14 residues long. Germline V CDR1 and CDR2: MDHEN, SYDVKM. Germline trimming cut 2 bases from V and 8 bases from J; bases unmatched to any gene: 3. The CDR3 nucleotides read TGTGCCAGCAGTTTACTAGGACAGGGGGATGAGCAGTTCTTC. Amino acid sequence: CASSLLGQGDEQFF.

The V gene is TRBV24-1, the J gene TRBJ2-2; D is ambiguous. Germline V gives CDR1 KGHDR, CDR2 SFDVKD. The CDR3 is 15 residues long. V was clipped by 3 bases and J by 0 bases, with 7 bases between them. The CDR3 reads CATSDTVPNTGELFF. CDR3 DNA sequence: TGTGCCACCAGTGATACTGTTCCGAACACCGGGGAGCTGTTTTTT.

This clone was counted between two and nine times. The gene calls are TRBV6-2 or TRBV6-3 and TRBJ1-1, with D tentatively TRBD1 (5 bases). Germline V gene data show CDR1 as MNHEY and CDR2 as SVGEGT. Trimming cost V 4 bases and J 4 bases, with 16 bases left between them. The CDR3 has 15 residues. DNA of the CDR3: TGTGCCAGCAGTTGGGAAAGGGGCGCGATCACTGAAGCTTTCTTT. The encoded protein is CASSWERGAITEAFF.

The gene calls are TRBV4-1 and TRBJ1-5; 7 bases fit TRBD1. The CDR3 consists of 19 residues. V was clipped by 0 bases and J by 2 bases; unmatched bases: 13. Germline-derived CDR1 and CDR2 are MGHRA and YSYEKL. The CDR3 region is CASSQDPVTGVGRNQPQHF. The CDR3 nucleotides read TGCGCCAGCAGCCAAGATCCCGTAACAGGGGTAGGTCGCAATCAGCCCCAGCATTTT.

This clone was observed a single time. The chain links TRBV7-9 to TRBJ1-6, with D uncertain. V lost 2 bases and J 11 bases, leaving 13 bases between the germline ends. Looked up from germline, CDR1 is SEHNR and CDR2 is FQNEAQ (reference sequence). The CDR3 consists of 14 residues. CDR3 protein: CASSLMREGTPLHF. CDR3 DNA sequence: TGTGCCAGCAGCTTAATGAGGGAGGGAACACCCCTCCACTTT.

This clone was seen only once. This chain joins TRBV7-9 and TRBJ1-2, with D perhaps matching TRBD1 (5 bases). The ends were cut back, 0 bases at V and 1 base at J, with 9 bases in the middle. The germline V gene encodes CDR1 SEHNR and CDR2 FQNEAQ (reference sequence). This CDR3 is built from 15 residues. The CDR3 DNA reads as TGTGCCAGCAGCTTAGCTCAGGGACTTAACTATGGCTACACCTTC. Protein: CASSLAQGLNYGYTF.

The CDR3 loop reads CSVNLGGSYNEQFF. CDR3 in DNA: TGCAGCGTTAATTTAGGGGGCTCCTACAATGAGCAGTTCTTC. The rearrangement links TRBV29-1 to TRBJ2-1; D perhaps matches TRBD1 (6 bases). Trimming shortened V by 5 bases and J by 0 bases, and 11 bases separated the two germline ends. The germline gives CDR1 SQVTM, CDR2 ANQGSEA. The CDR3 extends over 14 amino acids.

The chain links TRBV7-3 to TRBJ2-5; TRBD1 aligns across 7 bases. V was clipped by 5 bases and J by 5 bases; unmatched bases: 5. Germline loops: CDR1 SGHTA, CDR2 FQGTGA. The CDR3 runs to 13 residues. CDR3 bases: TGTGCCAGCAGCCTTAGACAGGGTGAGACCCAGTACTTC. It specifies CASSLRQGETQYF.

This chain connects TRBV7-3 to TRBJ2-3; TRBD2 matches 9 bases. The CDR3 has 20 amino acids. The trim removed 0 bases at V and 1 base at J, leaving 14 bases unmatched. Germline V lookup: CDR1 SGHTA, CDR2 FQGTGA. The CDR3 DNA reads TGTGCCAGCAGCTTAACGCCCTTAGGCGGGAGGGAGGTGGGCACAGATACGCAGTATTTT. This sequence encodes CASSLTPLGGREVGTDTQYF.

CDR3 sequence reads: CASAYRDTQYF. The CDR3 DNA reads as TGTGCCAGCGCCTACAGGGATACGCAGTATTTT. This chain uses TRBV12-3 or TRBV12-4 with TRBJ2-3, with D possibly TRBD1 on 5 matching bases. This CDR3 spans 11 amino acids. V gave up 8 bases and J gave up 6 bases, with 9 bases separating them.

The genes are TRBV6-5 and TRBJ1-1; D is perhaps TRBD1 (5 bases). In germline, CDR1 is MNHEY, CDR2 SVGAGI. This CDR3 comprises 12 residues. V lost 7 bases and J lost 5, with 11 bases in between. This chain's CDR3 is CASNGEGTEAFF. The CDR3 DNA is TGTGCCAGCAACGGGGAGGGGACTGAAGCTTTCTTT.

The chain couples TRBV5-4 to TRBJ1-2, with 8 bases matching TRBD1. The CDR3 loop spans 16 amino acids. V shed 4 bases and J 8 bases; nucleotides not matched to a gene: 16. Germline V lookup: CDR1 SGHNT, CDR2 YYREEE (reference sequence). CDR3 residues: CASSPLAGGAPGGYTF. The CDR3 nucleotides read TGTGCCAGCAGCCCTCTGGCAGGGGGCGCGCCAGGGGGCTACACCTTC.

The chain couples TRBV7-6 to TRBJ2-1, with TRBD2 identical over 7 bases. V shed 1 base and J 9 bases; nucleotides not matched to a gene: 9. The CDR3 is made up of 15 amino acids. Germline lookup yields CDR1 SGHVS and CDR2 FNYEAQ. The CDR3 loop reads CASSLGGGSIGEQFF. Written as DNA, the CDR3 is TGTGCCAGCAGCTTAGGGGGGGGAAGTATCGGTGAGCAGTTCTTC.

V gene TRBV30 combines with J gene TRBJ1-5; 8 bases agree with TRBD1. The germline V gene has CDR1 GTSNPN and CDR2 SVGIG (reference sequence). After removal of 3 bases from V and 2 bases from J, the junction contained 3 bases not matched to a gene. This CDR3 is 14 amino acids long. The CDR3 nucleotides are TGTGCCTGGAGCCTGGACAGGGGCAATCAGCCCCAGCATTTT. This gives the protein CAWSLDRGNQPQHF.

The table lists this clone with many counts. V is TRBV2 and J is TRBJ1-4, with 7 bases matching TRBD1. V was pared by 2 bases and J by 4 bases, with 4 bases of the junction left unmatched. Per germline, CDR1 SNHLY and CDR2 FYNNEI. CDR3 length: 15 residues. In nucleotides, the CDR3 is TGTGCCAGCAGTGAAATGGGACAGATTAATGAAAAACTGTTTTTT. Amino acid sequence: CASSEMGQINEKLFF.

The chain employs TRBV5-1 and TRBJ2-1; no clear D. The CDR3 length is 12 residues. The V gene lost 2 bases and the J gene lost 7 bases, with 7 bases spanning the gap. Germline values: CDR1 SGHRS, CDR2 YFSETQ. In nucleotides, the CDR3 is TGCGCCAGCAGCTTCGACGGGAATGAGCAGTTCTTC. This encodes CASSFDGNEQFF.

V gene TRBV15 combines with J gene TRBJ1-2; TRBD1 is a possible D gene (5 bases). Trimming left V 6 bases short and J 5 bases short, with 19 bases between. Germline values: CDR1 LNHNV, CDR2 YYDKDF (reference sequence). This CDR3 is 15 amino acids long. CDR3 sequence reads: CATSVPGLTSYGYTF. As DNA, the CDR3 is TGTGCCACCAGTGTCCCGGGACTGACCTCTTATGGCTACACCTTC.

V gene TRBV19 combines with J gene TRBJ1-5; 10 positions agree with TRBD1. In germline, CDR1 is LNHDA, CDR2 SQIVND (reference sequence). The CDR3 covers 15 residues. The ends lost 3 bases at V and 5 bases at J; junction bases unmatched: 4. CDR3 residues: CASSMAGTGDQPQHF. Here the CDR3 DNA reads TGTGCCAGTAGTATGGCCGGGACAGGGGATCAGCCCCAGCATTTT.

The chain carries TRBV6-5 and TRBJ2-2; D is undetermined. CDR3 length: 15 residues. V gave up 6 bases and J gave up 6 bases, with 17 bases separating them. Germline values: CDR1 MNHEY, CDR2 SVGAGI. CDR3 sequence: CASRLSHAGSGELFF. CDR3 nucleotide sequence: TGTGCCAGCAGGCTTAGCCACGCTGGCTCCGGGGAGCTGTTTTTT.

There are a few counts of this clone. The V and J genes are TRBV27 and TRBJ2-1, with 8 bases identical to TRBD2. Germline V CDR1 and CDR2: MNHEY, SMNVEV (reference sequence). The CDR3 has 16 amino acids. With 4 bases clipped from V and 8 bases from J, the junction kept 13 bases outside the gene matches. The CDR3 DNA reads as TGTGCCAGCAGTTCTCTAGGCGGGGGGTCCCGGGATGAGCAGTTCTTC. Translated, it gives CASSSLGGGSRDEQFF.

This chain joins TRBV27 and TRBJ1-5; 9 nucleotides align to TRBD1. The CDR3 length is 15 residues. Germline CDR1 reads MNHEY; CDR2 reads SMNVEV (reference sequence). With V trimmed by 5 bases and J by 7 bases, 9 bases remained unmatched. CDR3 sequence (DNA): TGTGCCAGCAGTCCCATGGGACAGGGAAGCCAGCCCCAGCATTTT. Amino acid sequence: CASSPMGQGSQPQHF.